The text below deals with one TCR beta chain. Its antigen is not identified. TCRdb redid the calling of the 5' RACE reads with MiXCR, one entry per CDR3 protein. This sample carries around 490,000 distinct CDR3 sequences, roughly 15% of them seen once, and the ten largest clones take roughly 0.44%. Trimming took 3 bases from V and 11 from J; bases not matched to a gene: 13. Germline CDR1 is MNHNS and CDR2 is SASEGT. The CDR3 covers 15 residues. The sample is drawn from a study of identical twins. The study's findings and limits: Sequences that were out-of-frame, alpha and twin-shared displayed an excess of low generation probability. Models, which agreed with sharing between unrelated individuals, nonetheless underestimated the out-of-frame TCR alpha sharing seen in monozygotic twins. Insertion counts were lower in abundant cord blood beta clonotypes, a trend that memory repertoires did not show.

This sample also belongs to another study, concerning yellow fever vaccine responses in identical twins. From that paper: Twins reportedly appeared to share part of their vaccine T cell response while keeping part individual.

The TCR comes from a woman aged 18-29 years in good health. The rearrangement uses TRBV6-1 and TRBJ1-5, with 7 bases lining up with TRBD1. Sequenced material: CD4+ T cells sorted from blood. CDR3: CASSDDMAGGRTQHF. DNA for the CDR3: TGTGCCAGCAGTGACGATATGGCAGGGGGTCGGACCCAGCATTTT.